The 2 T cell receptor beta chains listed next were all sequenced from one sample in a study of blood T cell repertoires in COVID-19 (dated by TCRdb to 2018 to 2021). The library was obtained by the immunoSEQ multiplex PCR assay. TCRdb re-hosts the immuneACCESS table, in-frame sequences only. Its copies lack some clones; in the studies checked, an unresolved V gene accounts for under half of them, and the cause for the rest is not known. Here the sample has approximately 76,000 clones; over 70% occur a single time. Clones ranked in the top ten supply 35% to 40% of the sample. The sequencing input was peripheral blood. The source is an elderly man with active or convalescent COVID-19.

In its sample, this clone was seen once. V usage is TRBV6-2 or TRBV6-3 and J usage is TRBJ2-2, with D possibly TRBD2 on 5 matching bases. V lost 2 bases to trimming and J lost 3 bases, with 10 bases between them. This CDR3 contains 15 residues. CDR1 MNHEY and CDR2 SVGEGT come from the germline V gene. The CDR3 spells CASSYRRGYTGELFF. DNA of the CDR3: TGTGCCAGCAGTTACCGACGGGGATACACCGGGGAGCTGTTTTTT.

The chain has TRBV7-9 and TRBJ2-5, with TRBD1 matching 7 bases. Germline V lookup: CDR1 SEHNR, CDR2 FQNEAQ (reference sequence). With V trimmed by 5 bases and J by 5 bases, 5 bases remained unmatched. CDR3 length: 13 amino acids. CDR3 in DNA: TGTGCCAGCAGCCCAGGGGGATGGGAGACCCAGTACTTC. It translates to CASSPGGWETQYF.